The 9 T cell receptor beta chains listed next were all sequenced from one sample in a study of cytomegalovirus exposure and HLA in healthy donors. Primers for the PCR totalled 60 Vbeta and 13 Jbeta. Measured with immunoSEQ multiplex PCR; TCRdb has only the in-frame clones, and not every one. Of 200,000 to 250,000 clones listed, roughly 82% are singletons. Sequences were obtained from PBMCs. The receptor set was obtained from a woman in her forties in good health and CMV-seropositive.

The chain couples TRBV6-6 to TRBJ1-5, with 7 bases matching TRBD1. Trimming at V came to 2 bases and at J to 4 bases, leaving 2 bases not matched to a gene. CDR3 length equals 14 residues. The V gene's germline CDR1 is MNHNY and CDR2 SVGAGI (reference sequence). CDR3 DNA sequence: TGTGCCAGCAGTTACGGGACAGTTAATCAGCCCCAGCATTTT. Protein sequence: CASSYGTVNQPQHF.

The chain links TRBV11-3 to TRBJ1-4, with TRBD1 matching 10 bases. Germline values: CDR1 SGHNT, CDR2 YENEEA. The CDR3 contains 15 residues. Germline trimming cut 0 bases from V and 8 bases from J; bases unmatched to any gene: 3. The CDR3 is CASSLEGQGWEKLFF. CDR3 DNA sequence: TGTGCCAGCAGCTTAGAGGGACAGGGGTGGGAAAAACTGTTTTTT. The variable domain in full, completed from reference TRBV11-3 and TRBJ1-4, reads EAGVVQSPRYKIIEKKQPVAFWCNPISGHNTLYWYLQNLGQGPELLIRYENEEAVDDSQLPKDRFSAERLKGVDSTLKIQPAELGDSAVYLCASSLEGQGWEKLFFGSGTQLSVL.

V is TRBV4-3 and J is TRBJ1-2; 7 bases align to TRBD1. Germline CDR1 and CDR2: LGHNA and YSLEER. Trimming removed 3 bases from V and 7 bases from J; junction bases left unmatched: 8. The CDR3 is 14 residues long. This chain's CDR3 is CASSQDRSQGGYTF. As DNA, the CDR3 is TGCGCCAGCAGCCAGGACAGGTCTCAGGGTGGCTACACCTTC.

The chain couples TRBV6-6 to TRBJ1-2, with D uncertain. Germline loops: CDR1 MNHNY, CDR2 SVGAGI (reference sequence). The V end lost 6 bases, the J end lost 0 bases, and 8 bases lay between the germline ends. CDR3 length: 13 amino acids. This chain's CDR3 is CASRAHPNYGYTF. CDR3 bases: TGTGCCAGCAGGGCTCATCCTAACTATGGCTACACCTTC.

The chain has TRBV19 and TRBJ2-3; D is ambiguous. V was shortened by 5 bases and J by 2 bases, with 14 bases between the two germline ends. There are 15 residues in the CDR3. CDR1 LNHDA and CDR2 SQIVND come from the germline V gene (reference sequence). The CDR3 region is CASSPDSYLTDTQYF. The CDR3 nucleotides are TGTGCCAGTAGTCCCGACTCCTACCTCACAGATACGCAGTATTTT.

CDR3 sequence reads: CASRDRPTAEAFF. The CDR3 nucleotides are TGTGCCAGCAGGGACAGGCCCACGGCTGAAGCTTTCTTT. V gene TRBV2 combines with J gene TRBJ1-1; 7 nucleotides agree with TRBD1. Germline values: CDR1 SNHLY, CDR2 FYNNEI. The CDR3 has 13 amino acids. The V and J ends lost 6 bases and 6 bases, in that order; junction bases with no gene match: 7. The full variable domain, in which reference TRBV2 and TRBJ1-1 provide the parts outside the CDR3, is EPEVTQTPSHQVTQMGQEVILRCVPISNHLYFYWYRQILGQKVEFLVSFYNNEISEKSEIFDDQFSVERPDGSNFTLKIRSTKLEDSAMYFCASRDRPTAEAFFGQGTRLTVV.

This chain joins TRBV6-5 and TRBJ1-1; 7 nucleotides match TRBD1. This CDR3 contains 15 residues. CDR1 and CDR2 from the germline V gene are MNHEY and SVGAGI. Trimming cost V 6 bases and J 0 bases; bases outside gene matches: 7. As DNA, the CDR3 is TGTGCCAGCAGAATACAGGGGCCCTTGAACACTGAAGCTTTCTTT. This encodes CASRIQGPLNTEAFF.

As concerns this clone: At one boundary the junction diverges from the germline segment, which might be a read error. The chain joins TRBV7-9 to TRBJ2-7; 8 bases are shared with TRBD1. CDR1 is SEHNR, CDR2 FQNEAQ, per germline (reference sequence). This CDR3 contains 17 residues. The CDR3: CSSSLVGWDRSSYEQYF. The CDR3 DNA follows: TGTTCCAGCAGCTTAGTTGGGTGGGACAGGAGTTCCTACGAGCAGTACTTC.

V usage is TRBV2 and J usage is TRBJ2-3, with D perhaps TRBD1 (5 bases). The CDR3 is 15 residues long. Germline loops: CDR1 SNHLY, CDR2 FYNNEI. Trimming shortened V by 4 bases and J by 1 base, and 12 bases separated the two germline ends. CDR3 in amino acids: CASSGTPFGTDTQYF. For the CDR3, the DNA is TGTGCCAGCAGTGGGACACCCTTTGGCACAGATACGCAGTATTTT.